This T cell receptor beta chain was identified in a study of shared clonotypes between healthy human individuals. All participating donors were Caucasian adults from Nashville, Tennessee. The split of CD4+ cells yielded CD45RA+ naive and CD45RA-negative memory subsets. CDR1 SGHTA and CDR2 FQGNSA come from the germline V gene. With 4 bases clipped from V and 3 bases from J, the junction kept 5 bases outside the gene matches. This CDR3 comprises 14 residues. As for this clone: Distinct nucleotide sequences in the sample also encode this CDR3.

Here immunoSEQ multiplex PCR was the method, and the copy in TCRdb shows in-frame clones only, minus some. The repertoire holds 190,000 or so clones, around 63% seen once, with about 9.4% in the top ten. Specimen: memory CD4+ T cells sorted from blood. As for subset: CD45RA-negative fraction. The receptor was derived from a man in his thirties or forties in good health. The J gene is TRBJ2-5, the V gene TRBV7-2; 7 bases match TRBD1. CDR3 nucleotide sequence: TGTGCCAGCAGCTATAACAGGGGAAAAGAGACCCAGTACTTC. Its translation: CASSYNRGKETQYF.